The clone carrying this TCR beta chain came up a few times. Its antigen is undetermined. The PCR ran on 60 Vbeta and 13 Jbeta primers. Per the original data handling: Later work found 65 million to 85 million unique TCR beta chains, with about 10 million shared. Assay used: immunoSEQ multiplex PCR; TCRdb lists only in-frame clones, some missing. V, J and clone size are taken as reported in that table, and D and trimming were inferred from the DNA itself. The sample lists about 97,000 clones, 77% occurring once. The data derive from a study of cytomegalovirus exposure and HLA in healthy donors. Overall study results and limits: Earlier analysis looked at TCR beta V segments, and most were productive about 90% or about 30% of the time. In a later analysis, a genetic analysis reported fewer productive-TCR N-insertions in an Asian-associated ancestry cluster than the cohort average. It emerged from a later analysis that several of the most significant clusters appeared to be linked to common viral pathogens.

The germline V gene encodes CDR1 SNHLY and CDR2 FYNNEI. Trimming cost V 2 bases and J 0 bases, with 10 bases left between them. This CDR3 spans 15 amino acids. The sequenced material came from PBMCs. This sequence originates from a male donor in good health and CMV-seropositive. The V and J genes are TRBV2 and TRBJ2-5; D is unresolved. The CDR3 region is CASSERSQYQETQYF. DNA of the CDR3: TGTGCCAGCAGTGAAAGGAGTCAGTACCAAGAGACCCAGTACTTC.